The 21 T cell receptor beta chains below all came from one sample that was sequenced in a study of T-cell reconstitution after alpha-beta-depleted transplantation in children. Unique molecular identifiers were used to barcode this TCRbeta library. TCRdb re-analysed the PCR reads in MiXCR, keeping a single row per CDR3 protein. In the table there are approximately 400,000 distinct CDR3 sequences, about 11% of which are singletons. This sample comprised PBMCs from the stem cell graft donor, obtained from the stem cell graft. Source of these receptors: a human donor who donated a stem cell graft to a child with acute myeloid leukemia.

This rearrangement joins TRBV30 to TRBJ2-7; TRBD1 agrees at 7 bases. The germline CDR1 and CDR2 sequences are GTSNPN and SVGIG (reference sequence). This CDR3 contains 15 residues. Trimming cost V 1 base and J 6 bases; bases outside gene matches: 12. CDR3 in DNA: TGTGCCTGGAGTGGGACAACGACAGGGTTGGGCGAGCAGTACGTC. Its translation: CAWSGTTTGLGEQYV.

This clonotype was picked up many times. CDR3 amino acids: CASSYSGYEQFF. The CDR3 DNA follows: TGTGCCAGCAGTTACTCGGGATATGAGCAGTTCTTC. This chain connects TRBV6-5 to TRBJ2-1; D call uncertain. The CDR3 is made up of 12 amino acids. Germline V gene sequence: CDR1 MNHEY, CDR2 SVGAGI. Trimming pared 0 bases from V and 8 bases from J, leaving 5 bases between.

The sample holds many counts of this clonotype. The chain links TRBV5-1 to TRBJ2-7; D gene uncertain. With 3 bases removed from V and 0 bases from J, the gap between germline ends came to 7 bases. Germline CDR1 is SGHRS and CDR2 is YFSETQ. The CDR3 is 13 amino acids. CDR3 residues: CASSYASSYEQYF. The DNA of the CDR3 is TGCGCCAGCAGCTACGCTAGCTCCTACGAGCAGTACTTC.

The V call is TRBV14, the J call TRBJ1-2; possibly TRBD1 for D (6 bases). The V end lost 4 bases, the J end lost 4 bases, and 13 bases lay between the germline ends. The CDR3 loop spans 14 amino acids. Looked up from germline, CDR1 is SGHDN and CDR2 is FVKESK. CDR3 sequence: CASSLSDSPYGYTF. CDR3 coding DNA: TGTGCCAGCAGCCTGTCGGACAGCCCCTATGGCTACACCTTC.

Only a few counts were recorded for this clonotype. This chain joins TRBV12-3 or TRBV12-4 and TRBJ2-7, with TRBD1 matching 9 bases. CDR3 length equals 13 residues. Trimming removed 5 bases from V and 5 bases from J; junction bases left unmatched: 4. CDR3 sequence: CASSNRGPDEQYF. The CDR3 DNA reads TGTGCCAGCAGTAACAGGGGGCCGGACGAGCAGTACTTC.

This clonotype turned up a few times. The chain joins TRBV14 to TRBJ2-2; D gene ambiguous. The germline CDR1 and CDR2 sequences are SGHDN and FVKESK. This CDR3 is 13 amino acids long. Trimming removed 4 bases from V and 6 bases from J, with 9 bases in between. CDR3: CASSLASSGELFF. CDR3 nucleotide sequence: TGTGCCAGCAGCCTAGCAAGTTCCGGGGAGCTGTTTTTT.

This rearrangement joins TRBV12-3 or TRBV12-4 to TRBJ1-1; no definite D call. The CDR3 covers 12 residues. Deletions cut 7 bases from V and 6 bases from J, with 12 bases between. DNA of the CDR3: TGTGCCAGCACCGAGGCCTGGTCTGAAGCTTTCTTT. Its translation: CASTEAWSEAFF.

This chain connects TRBV3-1 to TRBJ2-2; unclear D gene. The CDR3 runs 15 residues. Germline lookup yields CDR1 LGHDT and CDR2 YNNKEL (reference sequence). With 4 bases removed from V and 4 bases from J, the gap between germline ends came to 13 bases. This chain's CDR3 is CASSRDPTGTGELFF. CDR3 bases: TGTGCCAGCAGCCGTGATCCGACCGGCACCGGGGAGCTGTTTTTT.

The chain carries TRBV27 and TRBJ2-5, with a possible D match to TRBD1 (5 bases). This CDR3 region has 13 residues. V lost 3 bases and J 4 bases, leaving 9 bases between the germline ends. CDR1 and CDR2 (germline): MNHEY, SMNVEV (reference sequence). The CDR3 DNA reads as TGTGCCAGCAGTTTTGCAGGGTCAGAGACCCAGTACTTC. Translated: CASSFAGSETQYF.

The chain joins TRBV7-9 to TRBJ2-2; D unresolved. V was trimmed by 4 bases and J by 8 bases, leaving 17 bases between them. The CDR3 runs 15 residues. The germline V gene has CDR1 SEHNR and CDR2 FQNEAQ (reference sequence). CDR3: CASSSRASPEGELFF. The CDR3 bases are TGTGCCAGCAGCTCCCGCGCCTCCCCCGAAGGGGAGCTGTTTTTT.

The chain uses TRBV29-1 and TRBJ1-3; D is unresolved. The CDR3 extends over 13 amino acids. V lost 4 bases and J 2 bases, leaving 9 bases between the germline ends. Germline CDR1 is SQVTM and CDR2 is ANQGSEA. CDR3 nucleotide sequence: TGCAGCGTTGGTGAAGAAGCTGGAAACACCATATATTTT. Translation gives CSVGEEAGNTIYF.

This clonotype was seen ten or more times. The junction does not match germline at one end; this may be a read error. The V and J genes are TRBV5-1 and TRBJ2-1; D might be TRBD1 or TRBD2, each matching 6 bases. CDR3 size: 13 residues. Germline CDR1 SGHRS, CDR2 YFSETQ. The DNA of the CDR3 is TGTGCCAGCAGTTTCCAAGGGGGGAATGAGCAGTTCTTC. This codes for CASSFQGGNEQFF.

This clonotype was seen repeatedly, ten times or more. V usage is TRBV6-1 and J usage is TRBJ1-1, with 7 bases that match TRBD1. CDR3 length: 14 residues. Germline V gives CDR1 MNHNS, CDR2 SASEGT. Trimming removed 6 bases from V and 4 bases from J; junction bases left unmatched: 8. The CDR3 DNA is TGTGCCAGCAGGCTAACAGGGGCGGGCACTGAAGCTTTCTTT. Encoded protein: CASRLTGAGTEAFF.

In its sample, this clonotype was seen many times. The chain couples TRBV24-1 to TRBJ1-3, with 7 bases matching TRBD1. Trimming at V came to 3 bases and at J to 0 bases, leaving 10 bases not matched to a gene. CDR1 KGHDR and CDR2 SFDVKD come from the germline V gene. The CDR3 is 18 residues long. This chain's CDR3 is CATSDGPRGASSGNTIYF. The CDR3 DNA sequence: TGTGCCACCAGTGATGGCCCCAGGGGGGCCAGCTCTGGAAACACCATATATTTT.

V gene TRBV18 combines with J gene TRBJ1-1; a possible D gene is TRBD1 (6 bases). Germline lookup yields CDR1 KGHSH and CDR2 LQKENI. This CDR3 has 15 residues. V lost 6 bases, J lost 4 bases, and 18 bases lay in between. In DNA form, the CDR3 reads TGTGCCAGCTCCCCAAAACCAGGGGCGAGCACTGAAGCTTTCTTT. Its protein product is CASSPKPGASTEAFF.

This chain links TRBV19 with TRBJ1-5; tentative D call: TRBD1 (6 bases). Trimming took off 7 bases at V and 11 bases at J, with 21 bases between the two ends. The CDR3 runs to 14 residues. Germline V gene lookup returns CDR1 LNHDA and CDR2 SQIVND (reference sequence). The CDR3 loop reads CASKRAGAGWAQHF. CDR3 nucleotide sequence: TGTGCCAGTAAAAGGGCAGGGGCCGGATGGGCCCAGCATTTT.

This rearrangement joins TRBV7-2 to TRBJ2-1; D gene uncertain. Germline loops: CDR1 SGHTA, CDR2 FQGNSA. The CDR3 is 12 amino acids. V was clipped by 4 bases and J by 3 bases, with 4 bases between them. The DNA for the CDR3 is TGTGCCAGCAGCTCACTCTACAATGAGCAGTTCTTC. It is translated as CASSSLYNEQFF.

J is TRBJ2-7 and V is TRBV5-1; weak D call: TRBD2 (6 bases). Germline CDR1 is SGHRS and CDR2 is YFSETQ. V was pared by 0 bases and J by 3 bases, with 13 bases between. CDR3 length equals 15 residues. DNA of the CDR3: TGCGCCAGCAGCTTGGCCACTGGGGGGTTCTACGAGCAGTACGTC. It codes for CASSLATGGFYEQYV.

This clonotype appeared many times. The chain couples TRBV28 to TRBJ1-1, with 8 nucleotides matching TRBD1. This CDR3 is 16 amino acids long. Germline loops: CDR1 MDHEN, CDR2 SYDVKM. V shed 5 bases and J 1 base; nucleotides not matched to a gene: 9. As DNA, the CDR3 is TGTGCCAGCAGTGCCATTGGACAGGGCCCGAACACTGAAGCTTTCTTT. Its protein product is CASSAIGQGPNTEAFF.

The table lists this clonotype with many counts. The gene calls are TRBV11-3 and TRBJ2-2; 7 positions match TRBD1. CDR3 size: 14 residues. Germline CDR1 reads SGHNT; CDR2 reads YENEEA. The V gene end was trimmed by 2 bases and the J gene end by 7 bases; junction bases not matched to a gene: 4. CDR3 in DNA: TGTGCCAGCAGCTTAAACAGGGGCGGCGGGGAGCTGTTTTTT. The encoded protein is CASSLNRGGGELFF. The whole variable domain, filled in from reference TRBV11-3 and TRBJ2-2, reads EAGVVQSPRYKIIEKKQPVAFWCNPISGHNTLYWYLQNLGQGPELLIRYENEEAVDDSQLPKDRFSAERLKGVDSTLKIQPAELGDSAVYLCASSLNRGGGELFFGEGSRLTVL.

This clonotype showed up just a few times. The rearrangement joins TRBV11-2 to TRBJ1-3, with 10 positions matching TRBD1. From germline, CDR1 is SGHAT and CDR2 FQNNGV. The CDR3 extends over 20 amino acids. With 3 bases clipped from V and 0 bases from J, the junction kept 14 bases outside the gene matches. Here the CDR3 DNA reads TGTGCCAGCAGCTTGCAGATGGGACAGGGGCCGTTCTACTCTGGAAACACCATATATTTT. This encodes CASSLQMGQGPFYSGNTIYF.